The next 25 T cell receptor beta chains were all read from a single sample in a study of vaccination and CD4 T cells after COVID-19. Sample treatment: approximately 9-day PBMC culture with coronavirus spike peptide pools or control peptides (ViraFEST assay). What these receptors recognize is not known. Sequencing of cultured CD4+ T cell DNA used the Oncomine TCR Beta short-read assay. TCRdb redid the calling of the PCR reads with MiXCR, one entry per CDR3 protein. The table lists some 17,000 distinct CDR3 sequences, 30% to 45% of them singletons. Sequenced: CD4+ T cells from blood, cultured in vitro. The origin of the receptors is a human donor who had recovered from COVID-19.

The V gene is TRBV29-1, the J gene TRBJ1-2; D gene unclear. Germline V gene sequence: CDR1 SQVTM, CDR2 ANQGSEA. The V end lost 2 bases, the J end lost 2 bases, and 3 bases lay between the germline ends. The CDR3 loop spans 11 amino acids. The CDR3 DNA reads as TGCAGCGTTGAAAGCAACTATGGCTACACCTTC. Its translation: CSVESNYGYTF.

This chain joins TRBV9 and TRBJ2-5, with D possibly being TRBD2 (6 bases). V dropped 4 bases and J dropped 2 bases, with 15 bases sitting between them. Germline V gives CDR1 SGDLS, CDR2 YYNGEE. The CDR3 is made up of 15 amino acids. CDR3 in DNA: TGTGCCAGCAGCCCCCTTGGACTAATGCAAGAGACCCAGTACTTC. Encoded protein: CASSPLGLMQETQYF.

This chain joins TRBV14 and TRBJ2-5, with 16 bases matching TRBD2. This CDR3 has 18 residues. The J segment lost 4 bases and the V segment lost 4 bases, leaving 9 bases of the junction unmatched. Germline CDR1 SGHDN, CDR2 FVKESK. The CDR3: CASSPGTSGRDSRETQYF. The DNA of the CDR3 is TGTGCCAGCAGCCCCGGGACTAGCGGGAGGGACTCGAGAGAGACCCAGTACTTC. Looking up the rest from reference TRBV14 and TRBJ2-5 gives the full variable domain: EAGVTQFPSHSVIEKGQTVTLRCDPISGHDNLYWYRRVMGKEIKFLLHFVKESKQDESGMPNNRFLAERTGGTYSTLKVQPAELEDSGVYFCASSPGTSGRDSRETQYFGPGTRLLVL.

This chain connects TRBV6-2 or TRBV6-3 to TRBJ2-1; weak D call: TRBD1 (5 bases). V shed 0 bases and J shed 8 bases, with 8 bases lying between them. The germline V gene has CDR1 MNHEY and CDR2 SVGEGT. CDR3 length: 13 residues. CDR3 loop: CASSYSSRDEQFF. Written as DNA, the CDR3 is TGTGCCAGCAGTTACTCGAGCAGGGATGAGCAGTTCTTC.

This CDR3 reads CASSFGSVFSGNTIYF. The CDR3 DNA sequence: TGTGCCAGCAGTTTTGGGTCCGTCTTCTCTGGAAACACCATATATTTT. The chain couples TRBV6-5 to TRBJ1-3; D is ambiguous. This CDR3 comprises 16 residues. The V gene lost 4 bases and the J gene lost 0 bases, with 13 bases spanning the gap. Germline CDR1 reads MNHEY; CDR2 reads SVGAGI.

The CDR3 sequence: CSARDPEIGLFF. The CDR3 bases are TGCAGTGCTAGAGATCCCGAAATTGGTCTGTTCTTC. The chain couples TRBV20-1 to TRBJ2-1; D is uncertain. V was pared by 0 bases and J by 15 bases, with 15 bases between. CDR1 and CDR2 (germline): DFQATT, SNEGSKA (reference sequence). This CDR3 contains 12 residues.

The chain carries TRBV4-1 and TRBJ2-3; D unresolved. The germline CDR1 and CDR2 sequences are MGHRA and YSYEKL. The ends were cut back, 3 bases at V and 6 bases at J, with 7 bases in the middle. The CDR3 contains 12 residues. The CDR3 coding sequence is TGCGCCAGCAGCCACCCGTTGGATACGCAGTATTTT. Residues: CASSHPLDTQYF.

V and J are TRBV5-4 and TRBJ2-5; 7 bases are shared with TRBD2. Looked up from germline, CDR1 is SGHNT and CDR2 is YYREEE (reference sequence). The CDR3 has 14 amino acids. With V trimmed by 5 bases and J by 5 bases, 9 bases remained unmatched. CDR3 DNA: TGTGCCAGCAGGTGGTGGGGCGGGAGTGAGACCCAGTACTTC. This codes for CASRWWGGSETQYF.

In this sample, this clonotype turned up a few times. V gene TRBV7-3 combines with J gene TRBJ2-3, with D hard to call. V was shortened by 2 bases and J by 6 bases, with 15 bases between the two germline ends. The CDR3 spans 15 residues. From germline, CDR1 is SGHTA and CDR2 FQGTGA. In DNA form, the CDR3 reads TGTGCCAGCAGCTTATCTTCCCTTCTCCCTGATACGCAGTATTTT. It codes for CASSLSSLLPDTQYF.

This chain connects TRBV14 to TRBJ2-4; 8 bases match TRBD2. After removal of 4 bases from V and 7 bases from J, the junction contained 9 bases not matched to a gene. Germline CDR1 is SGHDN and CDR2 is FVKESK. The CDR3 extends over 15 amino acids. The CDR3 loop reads CASSPLLAGYNIQYF. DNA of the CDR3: TGTGCCAGCAGCCCACTCTTAGCGGGATACAACATTCAGTACTTC.

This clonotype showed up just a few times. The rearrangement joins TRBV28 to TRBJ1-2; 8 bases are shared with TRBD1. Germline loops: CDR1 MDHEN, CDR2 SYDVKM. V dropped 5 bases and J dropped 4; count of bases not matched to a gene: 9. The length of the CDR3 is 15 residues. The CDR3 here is CASSPTGGLSYGYTF. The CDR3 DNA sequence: TGTGCCAGCAGTCCTACAGGGGGTCTATCCTATGGCTACACCTTC.

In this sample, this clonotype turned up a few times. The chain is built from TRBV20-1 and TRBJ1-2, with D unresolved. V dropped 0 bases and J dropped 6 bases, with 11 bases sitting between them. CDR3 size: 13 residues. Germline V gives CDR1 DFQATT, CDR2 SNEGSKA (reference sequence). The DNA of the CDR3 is TGCAGTGCTAGAGACCGAAATGTGGATGGCTACACCTTC. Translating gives CSARDRNVDGYTF.

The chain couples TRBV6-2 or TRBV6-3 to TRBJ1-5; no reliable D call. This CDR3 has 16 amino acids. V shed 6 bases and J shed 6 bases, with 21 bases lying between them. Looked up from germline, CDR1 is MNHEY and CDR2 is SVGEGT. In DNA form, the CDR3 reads TGTGCCAGCAGCTATGGGCTTAGGGAATCCGGTCAGCCCCAGCATTTT. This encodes CASSYGLRESGQPQHF.

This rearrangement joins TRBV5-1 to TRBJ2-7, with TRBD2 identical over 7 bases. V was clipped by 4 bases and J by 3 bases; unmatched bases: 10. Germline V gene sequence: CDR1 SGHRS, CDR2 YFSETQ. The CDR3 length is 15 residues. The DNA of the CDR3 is TGCGCCAGCAGCAGCGGGGAAGTTTCAGTCTACGAGCAGTACTTC. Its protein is CASSSGEVSVYEQYF.

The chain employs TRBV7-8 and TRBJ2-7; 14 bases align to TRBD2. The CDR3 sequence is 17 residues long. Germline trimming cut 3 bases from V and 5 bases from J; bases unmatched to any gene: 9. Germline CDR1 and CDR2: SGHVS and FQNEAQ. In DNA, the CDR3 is TGTGCCAGCAGCTTCCGTCTGGGACTAGCGGGAGACCACGAGCAGTACTTC. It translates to CASSFRLGLAGDHEQYF.

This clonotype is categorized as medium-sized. CDR3 region: CASSLPETNTEAFF. The CDR3 DNA follows: TGCGCCAGCAGCTTGCCCGAGACGAACACTGAAGCTTTCTTT. The rearrangement joins TRBV5-1 to TRBJ1-1; D is undetermined. V was cut by 1 base and J by 1 base, with 8 bases left in between. From germline, CDR1 is SGHRS and CDR2 YFSETQ. CDR3 size: 14 residues. The complete variable domain, with remaining parts taken from reference TRBV5-1 and TRBJ1-1, reads KAGVTQTPRYLIKTRGQQVTLSCSPISGHRSVSWYQQTPGQGLQFLFEYFSETQRNKGNFPGRFSGRQFSNSRSEMNVSTLELGDSALYLCASSLPETNTEAFFGQGTRLTVV.

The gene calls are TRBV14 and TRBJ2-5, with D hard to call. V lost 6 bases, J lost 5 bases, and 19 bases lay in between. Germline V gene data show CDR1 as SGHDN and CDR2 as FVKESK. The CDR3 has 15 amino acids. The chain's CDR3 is CASRGQLNGVETQYF. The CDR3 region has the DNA TGTGCCAGCAGGGGCCAGCTAAATGGAGTCGAGACCCAGTACTTC.

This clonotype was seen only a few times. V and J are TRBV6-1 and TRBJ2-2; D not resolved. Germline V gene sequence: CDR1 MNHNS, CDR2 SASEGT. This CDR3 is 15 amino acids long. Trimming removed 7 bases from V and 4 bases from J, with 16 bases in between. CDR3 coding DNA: TGTGCCAGCAAAGTTGAGGCCCAGGCCACCGGGGAGCTGTTTTTT. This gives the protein CASKVEAQATGELFF.

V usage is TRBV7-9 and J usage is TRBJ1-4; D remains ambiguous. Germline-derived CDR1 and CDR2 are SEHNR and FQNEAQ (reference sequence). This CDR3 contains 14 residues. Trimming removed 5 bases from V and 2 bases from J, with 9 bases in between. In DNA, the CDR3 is TGTGCCAGCAGCCTGGGAAACACTAATGAAAAACTGTTTTTT. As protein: CASSLGNTNEKLFF.

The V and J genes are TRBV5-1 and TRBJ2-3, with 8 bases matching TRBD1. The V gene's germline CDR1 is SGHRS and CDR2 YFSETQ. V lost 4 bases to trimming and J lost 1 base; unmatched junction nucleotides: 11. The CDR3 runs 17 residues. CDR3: CASSRGQGLVGTDTQYF. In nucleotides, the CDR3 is TGCGCCAGCAGCCGCGGACAGGGATTGGTGGGCACAGATACGCAGTATTTT.

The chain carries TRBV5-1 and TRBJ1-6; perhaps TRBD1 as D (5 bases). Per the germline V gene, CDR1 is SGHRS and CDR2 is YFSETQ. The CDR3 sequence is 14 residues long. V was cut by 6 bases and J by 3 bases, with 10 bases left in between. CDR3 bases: TGCGCCAGCAAGCCAGACAGCTATAATTCACCCCTCCACTTT. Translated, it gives CASKPDSYNSPLHF.

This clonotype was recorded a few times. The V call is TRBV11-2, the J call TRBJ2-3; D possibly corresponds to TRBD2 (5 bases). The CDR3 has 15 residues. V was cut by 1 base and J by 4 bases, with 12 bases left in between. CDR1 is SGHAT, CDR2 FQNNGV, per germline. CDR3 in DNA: TGTGCCAGCAGCTTAGTCCGGGGAGAGGCAGATACGCAGTATTTT. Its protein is CASSLVRGEADTQYF.

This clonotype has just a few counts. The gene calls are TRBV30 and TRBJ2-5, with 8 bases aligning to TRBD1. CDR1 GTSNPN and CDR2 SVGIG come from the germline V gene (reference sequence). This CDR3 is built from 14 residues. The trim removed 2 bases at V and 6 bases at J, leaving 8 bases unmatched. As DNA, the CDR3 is TGTGCCTGGAGTTTGGCAGGGGGCAGGAAGACCCAGTACTTC. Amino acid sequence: CAWSLAGGRKTQYF.

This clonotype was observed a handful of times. The CDR3 loop reads CASSFLHGPLHF. The CDR3 coding sequence is TGTGCCAGCAGCTTCCTTCATGGCCCCCTCCACTTT. This chain uses TRBV7-6 with TRBJ1-6; D not certain. The V and J ends lost 3 bases and 13 bases respectively, with 10 bases between them. Germline V gives CDR1 SGHVS, CDR2 FNYEAQ. CDR3 length: 12 amino acids.

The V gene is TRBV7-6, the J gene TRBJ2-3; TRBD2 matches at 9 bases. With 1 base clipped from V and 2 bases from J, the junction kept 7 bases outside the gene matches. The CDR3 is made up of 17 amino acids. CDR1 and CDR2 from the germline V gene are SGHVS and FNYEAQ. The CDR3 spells CASSLGRGGVYTDTQYF. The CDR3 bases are TGTGCCAGCAGCTTAGGGCGGGGGGGAGTCTACACAGATACGCAGTATTTT.